This T cell receptor beta chain stems from a study of beta chain features in type 1 diabetes. Broader study findings: Type 1 diabetes patients had TCRB CDR3s that were shorter (moderately but significantly so) in all four CD4+ subsets. The influence of HLA type on TCRB rearrangement stayed undetermined.

The table lists this clone with a few counts. The antigen remains unidentified. Trimming took 2 bases from V and 4 from J, leaving 16 bases between them. CDR1 is SGDLS, CDR2 YYNGEE, per germline. The CDR3 covers 16 residues. Sequenced material consisted of expressed TCRB transcripts (all of the isolated RNA was reverse transcribed). The protocol was immunoSEQ multiplex PCR, while the TCRdb copy is restricted to in-frame clones and leaves out a portion. The sample lists roughly 280,000 clones, 20% to 25% occurring once. CD4+ naive, central memory, regulatory and stem cell-like memory cells were sorted via CD45RO/CCR7/CD25/CD127/CD95/CD27.

The chain uses TRBV9 and TRBJ2-1, with a weak D call TRBD2 (6 bases). The sequence was obtained from a woman aged 30 to 39 with type 1 diabetes. Input material: naive CD4+ T cells from blood. The CDR3 nucleotides read TGTGCCAGCAGCGTGCTGGGGGGATCGTCTTACAATGAGCAGTTCTTC. Amino acids: CASSVLGGSSYNEQFF.